This T cell receptor beta chain was sequenced during a study of T-cell reconstitution after alpha-beta-depleted transplantation in children. Regarding the study as a whole: Several hundred expanded graft clones reportedly were the source of alpha-beta T cells about two months after transplant. Some patients owed their high day-60 TCRbeta diversity to surviving recipient T cells and thymic progenitors. Most T-cell counts and diversity one year after the transplant came from T cells that were newly produced.

Remarks on this clonotype: The antigen remains unidentified.

Germline V gene data show CDR1 as SGHTA and CDR2 as FQGNSA. Trimming cost V 2 bases and J 2 bases; bases outside gene matches: 3. This CDR3 has 14 amino acids. Using unique molecular identifiers, the investigators prepared the TCRbeta library. MiXCR, applied by TCRdb to the PCR reads, yields one record per CDR3 protein. This table has roughly 420,000 distinct CDR3 sequences, about 17% appearing once. The starting material was PBMCs, mostly from graft donor cells, obtained 360 days after TCRalphabeta/CD19-depleted stem cell transplant. This rearrangement joins TRBV7-2 to TRBJ2-7, with 7 bases lining up with TRBD2. This receptor was taken from a boy in the first two years of life who had a stem cell transplant for Wiskott-Aldrich syndrome, so the T cells may come from the graft donor. This chain's CDR3 is CASSLRAGAYEQYF. The CDR3 DNA is TGTGCCAGCAGCTTACGGGCGGGAGCCTACGAGCAGTACTTC.